The 11 T cell receptor beta chains listed next were all sequenced from one sample in a study of blood T cell repertoires in COVID-19. Some clones are missing from TCRdb's copy, which holds only in-frame ones; the method was immunoSEQ multiplex PCR. The sample consists of some 68,000 clones, approximately 92% of them appearing once. The sample comprised peripheral blood. These receptors came from a man aged 50 to 59 with acute or convalescent COVID-19.

This chain links TRBV5-1 with TRBJ2-3; 7 positions agree with TRBD1. The V gene's germline CDR1 is SGHRS and CDR2 YFSETQ. The ends lost 4 bases at V and 3 bases at J; junction bases unmatched: 11. The CDR3 has 16 amino acids. Here the CDR3 reads CASSALTGRVTDTQYF. In nucleotides, the CDR3 is TGCGCCAGCAGCGCCTTGACAGGGAGAGTAACAGATACGCAGTATTTT.

This rearrangement joins TRBV7-3 to TRBJ2-1; 9 nucleotides agree with TRBD2. The CDR3 covers 17 residues. V lost 0 bases to trimming and J lost 1 base; unmatched junction nucleotides: 4. The germline V gene encodes CDR1 SGHTA and CDR2 FQGTGA. CDR3 loop: CASSLTGLAGSYNEQFF. CDR3 in DNA: TGTGCCAGCAGCTTAACTGGGCTAGCGGGGTCCTACAATGAGCAGTTCTTC.

V and J are TRBV30 and TRBJ2-1; D is undetermined. The V gene's germline CDR1 is GTSNPN and CDR2 SVGIG (reference sequence). Deletions cut 3 bases from V and 3 bases from J, with 9 bases between. This CDR3 is 13 amino acids long. This chain's CDR3 is CAWRENLYNEQFF. The CDR3, as DNA: TGTGCCTGGAGAGAGAATCTCTACAATGAGCAGTTCTTC.

The genes are TRBV7-6 and TRBJ2-3, with 10 bases fitting TRBD1. V lost 5 bases, J lost 5 bases, and 7 bases stayed unmatched. Germline CDR1 reads SGHVS; CDR2 reads FNYEAQ. The CDR3 spans 15 residues. CDR3 loop: CASSIRDRGLDTQYF. Written as DNA, the CDR3 is TGTGCCAGCAGCATCCGGGACAGGGGTTTAGATACGCAGTATTTT.

The chain is built from TRBV4-1 and TRBJ2-7; 7 nucleotides match TRBD1. The CDR3 consists of 14 residues. Losses at the gene ends were 1 base for V and 7 bases for J; bases not matched to a gene: 7. Looked up from germline, CDR1 is MGHRA and CDR2 is YSYEKL. DNA for the CDR3: TGCGCCAGCAGCCAAGGTACAGGGGTGCAAGAGCAGTACTTC. This sequence encodes CASSQGTGVQEQYF.

The gene calls are TRBV12-3 or TRBV12-4 and TRBJ2-1; D is undetermined. CDR3 length: 12 residues. V was pared by 6 bases and J by 9 bases, with 12 bases between. In nucleotides, the CDR3 is TGTGCCAGCAGCTCTGTAGCAACTGAGCAGTTCTTC. Amino acids: CASSSVATEQFF.

The rearrangement joins TRBV24-1 to TRBJ2-3; perhaps TRBD2 as D (6 bases). V was pared by 0 bases and J by 7 bases, with 13 bases between. Germline-derived CDR1 and CDR2 are KGHDR and SFDVKD. This CDR3 has 15 amino acids. CDR3 sequence reads: CATSDLRGGGYTQYF. The DNA of the CDR3 is TGTGCCACCAGTGATTTGCGGGGTGGGGGGTATACGCAGTATTTT.

The CDR3 nucleotides are TGCGCCAGCAGCGGGACAGGGGACTCTGGGGCCAACGTCCTGACTTTC. It codes for CASSGTGDSGANVLTF. This chain joins TRBV5-1 and TRBJ2-6; TRBD1 agrees at 10 bases. This CDR3 is built from 16 residues. With V trimmed by 4 bases and J by 0 bases, 1 base remained unmatched. Germline lookup yields CDR1 SGHRS and CDR2 YFSETQ.

The rearrangement uses TRBV19 and TRBJ2-3, with TRBD1 identical over 8 bases. The CDR3 consists of 14 residues. Germline V lookup: CDR1 LNHDA, CDR2 SQIVND (reference sequence). Trimming took 3 bases from V and 4 from J; bases not matched to a gene: 3. The CDR3 protein is CASSIGQGPDTQYF. The CDR3 DNA follows: TGTGCCAGTAGTATCGGACAGGGCCCAGATACGCAGTATTTT.

The gene calls are TRBV7-9 and TRBJ2-1; the match to TRBD2 covers 7 bases. This CDR3 region has 14 residues. The V and J ends lost 7 bases and 3 bases, in that order; junction bases with no gene match: 6. Looked up from germline, CDR1 is SEHNR and CDR2 is FQNEAQ (reference sequence). This CDR3 reads CASNGGGFYNEQFF. DNA for the CDR3: TGTGCCAGCAACGGGGGAGGGTTCTACAATGAGCAGTTCTTC. The whole variable domain, filled in from reference TRBV7-9 and TRBJ2-1, reads DTGVSQNPRHKITKRGQNVTFRCDPISEHNRLYWYRQTLGQGPEFLTYFQNEAQLEKSRLLSDRFSAERPKGSFSTLEIQRTEQGDSAMYLCASNGGGFYNEQFFGPGTRLTVL.

The chain has TRBV2 and TRBJ2-6; tentatively, D is TRBD1 (6 bases). CDR3 length: 13 residues. V was clipped by 11 bases and J by 4 bases, with 12 bases between them. The germline gives CDR1 SNHLY, CDR2 FYNNEI. The CDR3 nucleotides read TGTGCCTTGGGGGCAGCGGGGGCCAACGTCCTGACTTTC. Translating gives CALGAAGANVLTF.